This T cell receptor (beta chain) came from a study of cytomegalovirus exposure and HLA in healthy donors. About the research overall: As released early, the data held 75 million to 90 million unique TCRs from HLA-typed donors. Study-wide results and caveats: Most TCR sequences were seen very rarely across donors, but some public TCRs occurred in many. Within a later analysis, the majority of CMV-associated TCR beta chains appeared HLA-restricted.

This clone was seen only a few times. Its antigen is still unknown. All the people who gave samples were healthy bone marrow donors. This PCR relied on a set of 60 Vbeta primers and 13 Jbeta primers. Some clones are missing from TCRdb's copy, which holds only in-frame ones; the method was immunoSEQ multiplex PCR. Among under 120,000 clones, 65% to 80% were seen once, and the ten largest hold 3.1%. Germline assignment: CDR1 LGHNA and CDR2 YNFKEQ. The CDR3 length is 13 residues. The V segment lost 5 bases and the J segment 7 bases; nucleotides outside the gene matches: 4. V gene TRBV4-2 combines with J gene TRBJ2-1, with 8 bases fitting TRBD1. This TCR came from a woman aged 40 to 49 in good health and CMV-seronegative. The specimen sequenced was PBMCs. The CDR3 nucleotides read TGTGCCAGCAGCTCGGACAGGGCGAATGAGCAGTTCTTC. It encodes CASSSDRANEQFF.